This T cell receptor (beta chain) stems from a study of vaccination and CD4 T cells after COVID-19 (dated by TCRdb to between 2021 and 2022). Regarding the research as a whole: Every convalescent patient had a positive nasal swab PCR test for SARS-CoV-2, with mild disease in about nine patients and severe disease in one. The convalescent cohort included six males and four females, with two Hispanic individuals, seven Caucasians, two Asians and one multiracial person. Each participant got two doses of either the Pfizer-BioNTech BNT162b2 vaccine (n=8) or the Moderna mRNA-1273 vaccine (n=2). Post-COVID blood samples from convalescent patients were collected a median of 101 days after diagnosis, with a range of roughly 35 to 170 days. Post-vaccine blood samples were collected a median of approximately eleven weeks after the second vaccine dose, ranging from roughly 14 to 241 days. For stimulating the cultures, overlapping spike peptide pools were used, derived from SARS-CoV-2 as well as from the common cold coronaviruses HCoV-NL63, HCoV-OC43 and HCoV-229E. As controls, cultures received a CEFX viral epitope pool (the positive control), an HIV-1 Nef peptide pool (the negative control), or no peptide at all. The spike-specific CD4+ TCR repertoire was compared before and after mRNA vaccination in approximately 9 COVID-19 convalescent patients and a handful of infection-naive healthy vaccine recipients.

Of note for this clonotype: No antigen is known for it. The input lacks base qualities; no much larger clone sits a single base away.

Library construction relied on PCR. DNA from cultured CD4+ T cells underwent TCR sequencing with the Oncomine TCR Beta short-read assay at the Johns Hopkins FTIC core. The QIAamp micro DNA kit was used to extract genomic DNA from the cultured CD4+ T cells. Oncomine TCR Beta libraries from cultured CD4+ T cells were pooled using unique dual indexes and sequenced on an Illumina iSeq 100. The published analysis was carried out like this. Non-productive sequences were removed, and CDR3s that did not start with C, did not end with F or W, or were shorter than 7 amino acids were discarded. Antigen-specific clonotypes were identified using the MANAFEST web application through comparison of peptide-stimulated wells with reference and other culture wells. For a clone to be called positive, the clone needed an FDR below 0.05, an odds ratio above 5, and a productive frequency above 0.1% in at least two of three replicate wells. A clonotype counted as cross-reactive if it showed significant expansion both in the SARS-CoV-2 spike wells and in at least one common cold coronavirus spike condition. CDR3 homology was assessed with Levenshtein distances (stringdist) and unrooted phylogenetic trees (ape) in R version 3.6.1. TCRdb trimmed the raw reads at Q25, called clones with MiXCR and kept productive beta chains. CDR3 protein sequences are deduplicated, and each keeps its most common genes and DNA. The V and J calls, along with clone size, are taken from TCRdb and not from the paper's own processing. The sample table contains around 20,000 distinct CDR3 sequences; only one count was recorded for roughly 43% of them. The biggest ten clones account for around 6.6% of the sample.

The CDR3 runs 13 residues from the cysteine to the phenylalanine. The entry retains the CDR3 DNA only, 39 bases that are in frame from base 1. Via the germline V gene (reference sequence), CDR1 is DFQATT and CDR2 SNEGSKA. V was cut back by 6 bases and J by 1 base, leaving a gap of 11 bases between them. The paper's findings and limits, for the study overall: Although the median number of SARS-CoV-2-reactive clonotypes went up from fewer than 25 after infection to around 39 after vaccination, the increase was not significant. The number of convalescent patients in the study was relatively small, and the study did not examine early timepoints following natural infection. Among the post-vaccine SARS-CoV-2-reactive clones in convalescent patients, a median approximately 90% showed up only after vaccination, which suggests vaccine-specific priming. Of the vaccine-specific clones found in convalescent patients, nearly all (304 of 307) were mono-reactive for SARS-CoV-2 spike instead of being cross-reactive with common cold coronaviruses.

Sample treatment or condition, as interpreted from the label and publication: roughly ten-day PBMC culture with coronavirus spike peptide pools or control peptides (ViraFEST assay). The ViraFEST assay was used in the study, in which antigen-specific T cells were expanded with peptide pools and expanded clonotypes were subsequently identified by TCR sequencing. The convalescent patients' positive SARS-CoV-2 PCR tests fell between March and December 2020, which was before the Alpha, Beta and Delta variants emerged in the United States. Each well held about 2.2 million PBMCs cultured in IMDM containing approximately 5.3% human AB serum and around 10 IU/ml IL-2, with 8.5 to 10 ug/ml peptide pools added. Half of the culture medium was replaced with fresh IL-2-containing medium on days 3 and 7. After 10 days of culture, CD4+ T cells were isolated by negative selection using the EasySep CD4+ T cell isolation kit. Ficoll-Paque Plus gradient centrifugation was used to isolate PBMCs from whole blood, and the isolated PBMCs were then either used fresh or cryopreserved at -140C. Culture conditions were generally each tested in triplicate wells.

The TCR originated in a human donor who had recovered from COVID-19. The material was CD4+ T cells from blood, cultured in vitro, obtained before SARS-CoV-2 vaccination. The chain is encoded by TRBV20-1 joined to TRBJ2-3; the D gene is possibly TRBD1 or TRBD2, with 5 bases matching each. The DNA sequence reads TGCAGTGCGGGAGACAGCCGCACAGATACGCAGTATTTT. It encodes CSAGDSRTDTQYF.